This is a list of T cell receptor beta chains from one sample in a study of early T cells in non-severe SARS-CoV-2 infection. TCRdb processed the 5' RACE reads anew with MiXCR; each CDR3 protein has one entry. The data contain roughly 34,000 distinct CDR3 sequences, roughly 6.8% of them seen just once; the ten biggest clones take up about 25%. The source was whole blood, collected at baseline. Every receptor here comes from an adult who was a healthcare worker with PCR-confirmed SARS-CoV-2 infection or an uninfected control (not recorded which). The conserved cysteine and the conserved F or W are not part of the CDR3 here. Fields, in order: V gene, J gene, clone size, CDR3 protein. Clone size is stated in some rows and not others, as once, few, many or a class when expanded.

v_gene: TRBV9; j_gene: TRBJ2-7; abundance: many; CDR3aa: ASSTTGTMSYEQY
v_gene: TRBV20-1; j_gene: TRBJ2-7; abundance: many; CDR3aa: SAGIRPYEQY
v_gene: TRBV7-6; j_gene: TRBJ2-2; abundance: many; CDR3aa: ASRGFGLGAGELF
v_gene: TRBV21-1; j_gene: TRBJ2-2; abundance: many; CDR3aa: ASSKESRQGANTGELF
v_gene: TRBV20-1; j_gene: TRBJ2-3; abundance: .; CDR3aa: SARGPSLPDTQY
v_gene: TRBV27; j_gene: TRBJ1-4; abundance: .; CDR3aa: ASSPDSHNEKLF
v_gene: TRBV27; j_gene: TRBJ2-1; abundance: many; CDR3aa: ASSLNRANEQF
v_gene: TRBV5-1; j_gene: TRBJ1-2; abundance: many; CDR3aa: ASSSELRQGRNYGYT
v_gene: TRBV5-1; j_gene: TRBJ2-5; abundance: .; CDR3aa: ASSLERQSETQY
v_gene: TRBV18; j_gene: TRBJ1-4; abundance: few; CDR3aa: ASSPPGRKSNEKLF
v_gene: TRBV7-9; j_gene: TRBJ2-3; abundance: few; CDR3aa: ASSLNGDGDTQY
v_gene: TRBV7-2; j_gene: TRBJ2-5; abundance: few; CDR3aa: ASSRGQDGETQY
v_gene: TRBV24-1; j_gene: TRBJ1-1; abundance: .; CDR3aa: ATSDTRSRSTEAF
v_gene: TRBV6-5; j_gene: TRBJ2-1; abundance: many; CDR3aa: ASSYGLRAGRSRGEQF
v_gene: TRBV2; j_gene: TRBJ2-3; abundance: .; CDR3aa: ASSEALLAGGSTDTQY
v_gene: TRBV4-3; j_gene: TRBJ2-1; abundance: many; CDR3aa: ASSPRAFSDNEQF
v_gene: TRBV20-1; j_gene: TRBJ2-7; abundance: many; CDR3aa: SARDRDKYSYEQY
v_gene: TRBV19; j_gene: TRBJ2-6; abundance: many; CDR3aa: ASSPQLTVTRTDLT
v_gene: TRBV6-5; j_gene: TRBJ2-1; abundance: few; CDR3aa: ASKTLAGGPEF
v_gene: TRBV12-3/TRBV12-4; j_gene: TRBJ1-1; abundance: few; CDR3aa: ASSVTVNTEAF
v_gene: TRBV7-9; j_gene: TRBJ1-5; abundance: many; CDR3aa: ASSLGRGNQPQH
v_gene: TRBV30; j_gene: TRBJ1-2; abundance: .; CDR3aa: AWSPGGAGYT
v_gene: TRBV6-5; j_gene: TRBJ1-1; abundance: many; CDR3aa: ASRVTVGTEAF